Listed below are T cell receptor beta chains from one sample, sequenced in a study of T cell changes during pregnancy in multiple sclerosis. TCRdb's copy holds only in-frame clones and misses some; the assay was immunoSEQ multiplex PCR. This sample carries tens of thousands of clones, approximately 86% of them seen once, and the ten largest clones take approximately 1.7%. The specimen comprised peripheral blood, sampled in the first trimester of pregnancy. The source of these receptors is a female donor with multiple sclerosis, enrolled in a pregnancy study. CDR3s include the opening cysteine and the closing phenylalanine or tryptophan. Fields, in order: CDR3 protein, V gene, J gene.

CASSLTLAGGHDTQYF,TRBV7-3,TRBJ2-3
CASSLESGSPYEQYF,TRBV7-9,TRBJ2-7
CAWTHGQVADTQYF,TRBV30,TRBJ2-3
CASSLPGLANYGYTF,TRBV5-4,TRBJ1-2
CASRPQGLRDSSKNIQYF,TRBV5-6,TRBJ2-4
CASSATRGQYYGYTF,TRBV19,TRBJ1-2
CASSVGLAFSEQYF,TRBV9,TRBJ2-7
CASKGDTEAFF,TRBV7-9,TRBJ1-1
CASSEAPPLGPTDTQYF,TRBV6-1,TRBJ2-3
CASSQVQDRGNTGELFF,TRBV4-3,TRBJ2-2
CSANPQGGGTEAFF,TRBV29-1,TRBJ1-1
CASSQDLGQGMVSGELFF,TRBV4-3,TRBJ2-2
CASSLRAGVEDTQYF,TRBV5-4,TRBJ2-3
CASSYIAGLATYEQYF,TRBV4-3,TRBJ2-7
CASSSPGLQETQYF,TRBV6-6,TRBJ2-5
CASSEYRGDSNQPQHF,TRBV21-1,TRBJ1-5
CASSRPDRGPYEQYF,TRBV14,TRBJ2-7
CASSPVAGVSYEQYF,TRBV6-5,TRBJ2-7